What follows is one T cell receptor beta chain and its context. This record belongs to a study of blood T cell repertoires in COVID-19. Study-level background: T cells, B-cell-depleted T cells, or PBMCs provided the cDNA or gDNA that served as material.

The authors' processing: Estimation of nucleated cell counts was performed using reference gene primer amplification. Profiled with immunoSEQ multiplex PCR; TCRdb holds only in-frame clones, not every one. V, J and clone size are taken as reported in that table, and D and trimming were inferred from the DNA itself. This sample carries about 300,000 clones, roughly 90% of them seen once, and the ten largest clones take 6.4%. The CDR3 consists of 16 residues. Germline loops: CDR1 KGHSH, CDR2 LQKENI. Between the trimmed V and J ends, which lost 6 bases and 0 bases, there was a span of 15 bases. This rearrangement joins TRBV18 to TRBJ1-5; TRBD1 is a possible D gene (6 bases). The sample was peripheral blood. This clonotype originated in a young man who had recovered from COVID-19. The CDR3: CASSPGTPYSNQPQHF. The CDR3 nucleotides are TGTGCCAGCTCCCCCGGGACACCTTATAGCAATCAGCCCCAGCATTTT.